This TCR beta chain was retrieved from a study of cytomegalovirus exposure and HLA in healthy donors. Study conclusions and caveats: In the roughly 110 validation repertoires, just under 95% of cluster scores exceeded 0, per a later analysis.

Regarding this clone: The target antigen is unknown.

Germline V CDR1 and CDR2: SQVTM, ANQGSEA. The ends were cut back, 1 base at V and 1 base at J, with 15 bases in the middle. The CDR3 is 16 residues long. Method: immunoSEQ multiplex PCR; TCRdb's copy keeps in-frame clones and lacks some. The table shows around 350,000 clones, with roughly 89% occurring only once. V gene TRBV29-1 combines with J gene TRBJ2-3, with D possibly TRBD2 on 6 matching bases. Sequenced sample: PBMCs. The receptor was derived from a woman under 30 in good health and CMV-seronegative. CDR3 residues: CSVEGEARRGTDTQYF. CDR3 nucleotides: TGCAGCGTTGAAGGCGAGGCCCGGAGGGGCACAGATACGCAGTATTTT.